This TCR beta chain was sequenced during a study of early T cells in non-severe SARS-CoV-2 infection. Study-level information: Whole-blood bulk RNA, unsorted, was sequenced, and chains were unpaired.

Unique molecular identifier tags were affixed to discrete cDNA molecules. TCRdb reprocessed the 5' RACE reads with MiXCR, giving one entry per CDR3 protein. The sample records 85,000 to 120,000 distinct CDR3 sequences, about an eighth being singletons. J gave up 1 base and V 4 bases, and 5 bases lay outside the gene matches. The length of the CDR3 is 15 residues. Germline assignment: CDR1 DFQATT and CDR2 SNEGSKA (reference sequence). The chain carries TRBV20-1 and TRBJ2-5, with TRBD1 matching 11 bases. The source material was whole blood. This receptor was obtained from an adult who was a healthcare worker with PCR-confirmed SARS-CoV-2 infection or an uninfected control (not recorded which). This CDR3 is CSATTGTGGQETQYF. The CDR3 DNA is TGCAGTGCTACTACCGGGACAGGGGGCCAAGAGACCCAGTACTTC.